This T cell receptor (beta chain) was sequenced during a study of blood T cell repertoires in COVID-19. Overall study: In each case, the material was cDNA or gDNA derived from T cells, B-cell-depleted T cells, or PBMCs.

The CDR3 spans 17 residues. Trimming took 0 bases from V and 12 from J, leaving 24 bases between them. Germline V CDR1 and CDR2: LGHDT, YNNKEL (reference sequence). The age range of participants was 18 to 89 years, with residence in fewer than 25 US areas. Participants were placed into cohorts based on the clinical history they reported. Original analysis: Reference gene primer amplification gave nucleated cell count estimates. The table came from immunoSEQ multiplex PCR; TCRdb's copy has only in-frame clones and leaves some out. V, J and clone size were drawn from that table, and D and trimming were deduced from the DNA. Of about 360,000 clones in the sample, around 90% were seen once.

The TCR originated in a woman aged 40 to 50 with acute COVID-19. The V call is TRBV3-1 (or the pseudogene TRBV3-2), the J call TRBJ2-1; D possibly corresponds to TRBD2 (7 bases). Sequencing was carried out using PBMCs or T cells enriched from blood (not recorded which). The CDR3 loop is CASSQDPWGGALIGQFF. DNA of the CDR3: TGTGCCAGCAGCCAAGACCCATGGGGGGGGGCCCTAATTGGGCAGTTCTTC.